This T cell receptor beta chain was recorded in a study of shared clonotypes between healthy human individuals. Overall study results and limits: How much donors shared clonotypes was expected to be affected by sequencing depth.

Trimming removed 0 bases from V and 6 bases from J, with 8 bases in between. CDR1 is MNHEY, CDR2 SVGAGI, per germline. The CDR3 extends over 13 amino acids. Generated by immunoSEQ multiplex PCR, the TCRdb table keeps only in-frame clones and is missing some. The sample yields about 600,000 clones, 95% to 98% seen once. The naive CD8 fraction comprised CD45RO-negative cells positively selected for CCR7 and excluded terminally differentiated effector memory CD45RA+ cells. Remarks on this clone: Its antigen is not known.

Sequenced material: naive CD8+ T cells sorted from blood. The receptor was derived from a man aged 30 to 45 in good health. The chain carries TRBV6-5 and TRBJ1-2; D gene unclear. CDR3 DNA: TGTGCCAGCAGTTACTCGATTGGGGATGGCTACACCTTC. It encodes CASSYSIGDGYTF.